The rows below give T cell receptor beta chains drawn from one sample of a study of T cells in Graves' hyperthyroidism and ophthalmopathy. One entry per CDR3 protein results from TCRdb running MiXCR on the multiplex PCR reads. Of 600,000 to 800,000 distinct CDR3 sequences detected, 30% to 40% appear once; the ten largest clones hold around a third. The sequencing sample was made of blood. The receptors stem from a woman in her thirties or forties with Graves' hyperthyroidism. The CDR3 runs from the conserved cysteine through the conserved F or W. Fields, in order: D gene, clone size, J gene, V gene, CDR3 protein, CDR3 DNA. A D gene is named only where the DNA matches it firmly. Where a row states a size, it is once, few, many or the class of an expanded clone; other rows omit it.

. . TRBJ1-4 TRBV12-3/TRBV12-4 CASRLTLSTNEKLFF TGTGCCAGCAGGCTGACGTTGTCAACTAATGAAAAACTGTTTTTT
TRBD2 . TRBJ2-7 TRBV5-5 CASSFVATSGKYEQYF TGTGCCAGCAGCTTTGTCGCAACTAGCGGGAAATACGAGCAGTACTTC
. . TRBJ2-7 TRBV7-2 CASSRGQSNYEQYF TGTGCCAGCAGCCGAGGACAGTCAAACTACGAGCAGTACTTC
TRBD2 few TRBJ2-7 TRBV7-8 CASSTASGGGYEQYF TGTGCCAGCAGCACCGCTAGCGGGGGGGGCTACGAGCAGTACTTC
. . TRBJ1-2 TRBV19 CASSSRGGGPGGYTF TGTGCCAGTAGTAGCAGGGGTGGGGGGCCCGGAGGCTACACCTTC
TRBD2 . TRBJ2-7 TRBV29-1 CSALTSGATIRAEQYF TGCAGTGCCTTAACTAGCGGGGCTACGATTAGAGCTGAGCAGTACTTC
TRBD1 many TRBJ2-5 TRBV20-1 CSARGTGPETQYF TGCAGTGCTAGAGGGACAGGGCCGGAGACCCAGTACTTC
. many TRBJ1-2 TRBV15 CATSRRDHGGYTF TGTGCCACCAGCAGAAGAGACCACGGAGGCTACACCTTC
. many TRBJ2-7 TRBV5-8 CASSLDRDNEQYF TGTGCCAGCAGCTTGGACAGGGACAACGAGCAGTACTTC
TRBD1 . TRBJ2-6 TRBV12-3/TRBV12-4 CASSPRQGGANVLTF TGTGCCAGCAGCCCGAGACAGGGGGGGGCCAACGTCCTGACTTTC
. many TRBJ1-3 TRBV20-1 CSASGRSSGNTIYF TGCAGTGCTAGTGGCAGGAGCTCTGGAAACACCATATATTTT
. few TRBJ1-3 TRBV7-9 CASSLVQGTGNTIYF TGTGCCAGCAGCTTAGTCCAGGGGACTGGAAACACCATATATTTT
. . TRBJ1-2 TRBV29-1 CSARTRGYGGYTF TGCAGCGCGCGGACGAGGGGCTACGGTGGCTACACCTTC
. . TRBJ1-1 TRBV5-4 CAGKGSLGTEAFF TGTGCCGGCAAAGGGTCCCTAGGCACTGAAGCTTTCTTT
TRBD1 many TRBJ1-1 TRBV20-1 CSAGRTGTTEAFF TGCAGTGCTGGGAGGACAGGGACCACTGAAGCTTTCTTT